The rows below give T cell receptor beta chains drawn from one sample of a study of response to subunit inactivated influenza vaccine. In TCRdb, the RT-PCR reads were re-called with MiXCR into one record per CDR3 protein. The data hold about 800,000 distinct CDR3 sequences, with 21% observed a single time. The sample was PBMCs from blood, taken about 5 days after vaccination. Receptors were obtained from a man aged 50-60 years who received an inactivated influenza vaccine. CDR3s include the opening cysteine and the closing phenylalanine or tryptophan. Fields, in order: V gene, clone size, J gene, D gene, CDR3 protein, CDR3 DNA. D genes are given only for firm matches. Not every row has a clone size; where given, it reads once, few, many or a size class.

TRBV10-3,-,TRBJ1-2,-,CAISESQGVGYTF,TGTGCCATCAGTGAGTCCCAGGGTGTTGGCTACACCTTC
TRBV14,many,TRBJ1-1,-,CASSQGAWGWIGAFF,TGTGCCAGCAGCCAAGGGGCCTGGGGCTGGATTGGCGCTTTCTTT
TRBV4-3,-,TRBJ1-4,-,CASSQDSGRYEELFF,TGCGCCAGCAGCCAAGATTCCGGACGGTACGAAGAACTGTTTTTT
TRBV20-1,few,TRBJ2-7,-,CSARDHAYEQYF,TGCAGTGCTAGAGATCACGCCTACGAGCAGTACTTC
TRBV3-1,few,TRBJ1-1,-,CASSPQGYSTEAFF,TGTGCCAGCAGCCCACAGGGTTATAGCACTGAAGCTTTCTTT
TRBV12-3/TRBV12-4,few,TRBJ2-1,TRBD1,CASSMRQGDHNEQFF,TGTGCCAGCAGTATGCGACAGGGGGACCACAATGAGCAGTTCTTC
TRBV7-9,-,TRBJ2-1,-,CASSLGGRGTAYNEQFF,TGTGCCAGCAGCTTAGGAGGTAGGGGGACGGCTTACAATGAGCAGTTCTTC
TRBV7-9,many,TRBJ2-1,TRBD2,CASTIAGVVDEQFF,TGTGCCAGCACCATAGCGGGAGTTGTCGATGAGCAGTTCTTC
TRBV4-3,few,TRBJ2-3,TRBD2,CASSQEGLREDTDTQYF,TGCGCCAGCAGCCAAGAGGGGCTGCGGGAGGACACAGATACGCAGTATTTT
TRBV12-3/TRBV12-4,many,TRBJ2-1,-,CASSSFNGRLLFF,TGTGCCAGCAGTTCGTTCAACGGCAGGTTACTGTTCTTC
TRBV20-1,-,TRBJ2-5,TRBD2,CSARGLAGVTETQYF,TGCAGTGCTAGAGGGCTAGCGGGAGTAACAGAGACCCAGTACTTC
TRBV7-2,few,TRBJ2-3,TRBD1,CASSAQGGPSVADTQYF,TGTGCCAGCAGCGCACAGGGGGGCCCTAGCGTGGCAGATACGCAGTATTTT
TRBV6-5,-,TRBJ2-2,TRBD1,CASSYSKGANTGELFF,TGTGCCAGCAGTTACTCGAAGGGGGCTAACACCGGGGAGCTGTTTTTT
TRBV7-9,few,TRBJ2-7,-,CASSLGALYEQYF,TGTGCCAGCAGCTTAGGAGCGCTCTACGAGCAGTACTTC
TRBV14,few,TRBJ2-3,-,CASSQGRLDTQYF,TGTGCCAGCAGCCAGGGACGTCTAGATACGCAGTATTTT
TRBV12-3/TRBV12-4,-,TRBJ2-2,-,CASSWAGTGELFF,TGTGCCAGCAGCTGGGCTGGTACCGGGGAGCTGTTTTTT
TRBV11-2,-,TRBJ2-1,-,CASSLIVTEQFF,TGTGCCAGCAGCTTAATTGTGACAGAGCAGTTCTTC
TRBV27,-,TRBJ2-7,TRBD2,CASSLSPQGSGVTYEQYF,TGTGCCAGCAGTTTATCGCCCCAAGGCAGCGGGGTGACCTACGAGCAGTACTTC
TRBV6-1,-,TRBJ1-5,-,CASSEAGEGYQPQHF,TGTGCCAGCAGTGAAGCGGGTGAAGGATATCAGCCCCAGCATTTT
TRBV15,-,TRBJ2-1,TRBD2,CATSRASGRDYNEQFF,TGTGCCACCAGCAGGGCCAGCGGGAGGGATTACAATGAGCAGTTCTTC
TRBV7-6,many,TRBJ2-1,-,CASSLREIYNEQFF,TGTGCCAGCAGCTTACGGGAGATTTACAATGAGCAGTTCTTC
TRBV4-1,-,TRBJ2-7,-,CASSQEPGLRNEQYF,TGCGCCAGCAGCCAAGAACCAGGCCTCCGGAACGAGCAGTACTTC
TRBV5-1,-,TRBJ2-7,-,CASSWQGMDEQYF,TGCGCCAGCAGCTGGCAGGGGATGGACGAGCAGTACTTC
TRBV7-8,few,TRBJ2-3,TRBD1,CASSLRDRPSTDTQYF,TGTGCCAGCAGCTTACGGGACAGACCTAGCACAGATACGCAGTATTTT
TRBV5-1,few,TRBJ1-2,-,CASSSGSGYGYTF,TGCGCCAGCAGCTCCGGGAGCGGCTACGGCTACACCTTC
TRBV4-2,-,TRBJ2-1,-,CASSPGGSVEQFF,TGTGCCAGCAGCCCCGGGGGATCGGTTGAGCAGTTCTTC
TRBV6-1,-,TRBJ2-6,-,CASRMSSGANVLTF,TGTGCCAGCAGAATGAGCTCTGGGGCCAACGTCCTGACTTTC
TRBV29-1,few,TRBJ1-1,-,CSVTPRAANTEAFF,TGCAGCGTTACCCCCCGGGCAGCGAACACTGAAGCTTTCTTT
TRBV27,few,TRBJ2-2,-,CASSLSRGRVNTGELFF,TGTGCCAGCAGTTTATCGAGAGGACGGGTTAACACCGGGGAGCTGTTTTTT